This TCR beta chain stems from a study of post-analysis software for immune sequencing data. Study information: As for disease course, relapsing-remitting, secondary progressive and progressive-relapsing multiple sclerosis were all included. Findings and caveats of the study: TRBV5-6, TRBV5-1 and TRBV20-1 belonged to a set of about five TRBV segments that were more frequent in patients than controls. Controls' normalized Chao1 diversity significantly exceeded that of multiple sclerosis patients.

Each TCR beta cDNA library carried unique molecular identifiers. Starting from about 0.94 to 9.7 million T cells, the study yielded hundreds of thousands of cDNA molecules. One entry per CDR3 protein results from TCRdb running MiXCR on the PCR reads. The table has 450,000 to 700,000 distinct CDR3 sequences, around 40% seen once. For this clonotype: Its target is not known.

Germline trimming cut 2 bases from V and 4 bases from J; bases unmatched to any gene: 15. CDR3 length: 19 residues. From germline, CDR1 is MGHRA and CDR2 YSYEKL. The origin of this receptor is a girl under 18 with multiple sclerosis. V gene TRBV4-1 combines with J gene TRBJ1-5; 9 nucleotides match TRBD1. Sequencing used blood. The CDR3 spells CASSQLHDYRGRRNQPQHF. CDR3 nucleotides: TGCGCCAGCAGCCAATTACACGATTACAGGGGGCGGAGGAATCAGCCCCAGCATTTT.